These 26 T cell receptor beta chains were all obtained from the same sample, sequenced in a study of blood T cell repertoires in COVID-19. Measured with immunoSEQ multiplex PCR; TCRdb has only the in-frame clones, and not every one. The table records about 120,000 clones, nearly 90% of them present only once. The sequenced material came from peripheral blood. The receptors originated from a woman aged 70-85 years who had recovered from COVID-19.

V and J are TRBV5-1 and TRBJ2-1; no clear D. The CDR3 is 15 residues long. Trimming shortened V by 3 bases and J by 0 bases, and 10 bases separated the two germline ends. The V gene's germline CDR1 is SGHRS and CDR2 YFSETQ. CDR3 DNA sequence: TGCGCCAGCAGCTCCCACTGGAGCTCCTACAATGAGCAGTTCTTC. Residues: CASSSHWSSYNEQFF.

In its sample, this clone was seen a few times. CDR3 bases: TGTGCCAGCAGTTACGACCCAGCGACTAACTATGGCTACACCTTC. Residues: CASSYDPATNYGYTF. This chain links TRBV6-6 with TRBJ1-2; unclear D gene. Trimming shortened V by 2 bases and J by 0 bases, and 10 bases separated the two germline ends. Germline loops: CDR1 MNHNY, CDR2 SVGAGI (reference sequence). The CDR3 contains 15 residues.

The J gene is TRBJ1-5, the V gene TRBV19; 9 bases are a match to TRBD1. This CDR3 has 16 residues. V lost 7 bases and J lost 8; bases outside the gene matches: 15. The V gene's germline CDR1 is LNHDA and CDR2 SQIVND (reference sequence). The CDR3 here is CASTFRRGQGIKPQHF. In DNA form, the CDR3 reads TGTGCCAGTACCTTCCGCCGCGGACAGGGGATTAAGCCCCAGCATTTT.

The gene calls are TRBV4-2 and TRBJ2-7, with D perhaps TRBD2 (6 bases). The CDR3 runs 13 residues. CDR1 and CDR2 from the germline V gene are LGHNA and YNFKEQ. Trimming left V 6 bases short and J 5 bases short, with 14 bases between. CDR3 coding DNA: TGTGCCAGCAGTAGTACGGGAGTCGACGAGCAGTACTTC. This gives the protein CASSSTGVDEQYF.

The chain recombines TRBV5-1 with TRBJ2-3, with 7 bases matching TRBD2. The CDR3 has 16 residues. Germline CDR1 SGHRS, CDR2 YFSETQ. With 0 bases clipped from V and 1 base from J, the junction kept 5 bases outside the gene matches. In DNA form, the CDR3 reads TGCGCCAGCAGCTTGGGCCCGGGACTACGCACAGATACGCAGTATTTT. Its protein is CASSLGPGLRTDTQYF. Full variable domain (missing parts from reference TRBV5-1 and TRBJ2-3): KAGVTQTPRYLIKTRGQQVTLSCSPISGHRSVSWYQQTPGQGLQFLFEYFSETQRNKGNFPGRFSGRQFSNSRSEMNVSTLELGDSALYLCASSLGPGLRTDTQYFGPGTRLTVL.

The J gene is TRBJ2-2, the V gene TRBV28, with TRBD2 as a possible D gene (5 bases). The ends were cut back, 5 bases at V and 6 bases at J, with 16 bases in the middle. Germline V gene data show CDR1 as MDHEN and CDR2 as SYDVKM. The CDR3 consists of 15 residues. The CDR3 DNA follows: TGTGCCAGCAGTCCCGGACGGAGGCGGGCCGGGGAGCTGTTTTTT. Translating it yields CASSPGRRRAGELFF.

The rearrangement uses TRBV5-1 and TRBJ2-3; 8 positions agree with TRBD2. CDR3 size: 13 residues. The V gene end was trimmed by 5 bases and the J gene end by 4 bases; junction bases not matched to a gene: 3. The germline V gene encodes CDR1 SGHRS and CDR2 YFSETQ. The DNA for the CDR3 is TGCGCCAGCAGGGGACTAGTTGCAGATACGCAGTATTTT. It specifies CASRGLVADTQYF.

J is TRBJ2-3 and V is TRBV6-5; D is unclear. This CDR3 contains 14 residues. Germline CDR1 and CDR2: MNHEY and SVGAGI. Trimming stripped 0 bases from V and 0 bases from J, with 4 bases between. CDR3 sequence (DNA): TGTGCCAGCAGTTACTCGACTAGCACAGATACGCAGTATTTT. Translated: CASSYSTSTDTQYF.

Details on this clone: Germline is not matched at one junction end, which may reflect a read error. The chain joins TRBV7-2 to TRBJ2-7; 16 bases are a match to TRBD2. The CDR3 length is 13 residues. Germline lookup yields CDR1 SGHTA and CDR2 FQGNSA. The CDR3 DNA reads as TGTGCCAGCAGCTTGGGACTAGCGGGAGGGCCTCACTTC. The encoded protein is CASSLGLAGGPHF.

The CDR3 here is CASSRQGTNIQYF. CDR3 nucleotides: TGTGCCAGCAGTCGACAGGGGACAAACATTCAGTACTTC. This rearrangement joins TRBV3-1 (or the pseudogene TRBV3-2) to TRBJ2-4; the match to TRBD1 covers 8 bases. V gave up 6 bases and J gave up 6 bases; unmatched junction bases: 4. The germline V gene has CDR1 LGHDT and CDR2 YNNKEL (reference sequence). This CDR3 is built from 13 residues.

The chain couples TRBV18 to TRBJ2-2; tentatively, D is TRBD1 (5 bases). The CDR3 has 14 amino acids. Per germline, CDR1 KGHSH and CDR2 LQKENI. Trimming left V 8 bases short and J 1 base short, with 11 bases between. The CDR3 DNA reads as TGTGCCAGCCCGTCAGGGTTGAACACCGGGGAGCTGTTTTTT. Translation gives CASPSGLNTGELFF.

The rearrangement joins TRBV28 to TRBJ2-7; TRBD1 might be the D (6 bases). The CDR3 has 13 amino acids. The germline V gene encodes CDR1 MDHEN and CDR2 SYDVKM. The ends were cut back, 4 bases at V and 2 bases at J, with 9 bases in the middle. The CDR3 coding sequence is TGTGCCAGCAGTTCCTACAGGGCCTACGAGCAGTACTTC. It translates to CASSSYRAYEQYF.

This clone was detected a few times. The genes are TRBV28 and TRBJ1-4; 7 bases match TRBD1. With 4 bases clipped from V and 4 bases from J, the junction kept 9 bases outside the gene matches. This CDR3 region has 16 residues. Germline CDR1 is MDHEN and CDR2 is SYDVKM. The CDR3 DNA reads TGTGCCAGCAGTTCCCTCTACGGACAGGATAATGAAAAACTGTTTTTT. Its translation is CASSSLYGQDNEKLFF.

This clone appeared once. The V call is TRBV29-1, the J call TRBJ2-1, with TRBD2 as a possible D gene (6 bases). The germline gives CDR1 SQVTM, CDR2 ANQGSEA. This CDR3 is built from 16 residues. V lost 1 base and J lost 6, with 19 bases in between. The CDR3 spells CSVEGPMGGRGNEQFF. Here the CDR3 DNA reads TGCAGCGTTGAAGGACCAATGGGAGGACGGGGCAATGAGCAGTTCTTC.

The chain combines TRBV28 with TRBJ2-4, with 9 bases matching TRBD1. Germline values: CDR1 MDHEN, CDR2 SYDVKM. This CDR3 contains 14 residues. J was trimmed by 5 bases and V by 6 bases; bases with no gene match: 5. The CDR3 is CASSLTGGENIQYF. The CDR3 DNA follows: TGTGCCAGCAGCCTAACAGGGGGCGAAAACATTCAGTACTTC.

The genes are TRBV21-1 and TRBJ1-6; the D call TRBD1 from the table was never checked on the DNA. TRBV21-1 is described as a pseudogene. This CDR3 contains 14 residues. The CDR3 here is CASSPWTDNSPLHF. CDR3 DNA sequence: TGTGCCAGCAGCCCCTGGACAGACAATTCACCCCTCCACTTT.

The chain has TRBV5-6 and TRBJ2-5, with 7 bases that match TRBD2. J gave up 5 bases and V 4 bases, and 17 bases lay outside the gene matches. Germline V CDR1 and CDR2: SGHDT, YYEEEE. The CDR3 consists of 17 residues. The CDR3 protein is CASSPGGHWGPRETQYF. CDR3 DNA: TGTGCCAGCAGCCCGGGGGGTCACTGGGGCCCCCGGGAGACCCAGTACTTC.

The gene calls are TRBV19 and TRBJ1-4; D not resolved. The CDR3 loop spans 13 amino acids. Trimming pared 6 bases from V and 8 bases from J, leaving 13 bases between. Per the germline V gene, CDR1 is LNHDA and CDR2 is SQIVND (reference sequence). In DNA form, the CDR3 reads TGTGCCAGTAGAACAGCCCTGGGCGAAAAACTGTTTTTT. This gives the protein CASRTALGEKLFF.

Concerning this clone: A read error is likely, as this CDR3 ends without the conserved phenylalanine or tryptophan. The DNA is omitted, as the CDR3 cannot be located on it reliably, and the CDR3 follows TCRdb's listing. The V and J genes are TRBV6-1 and TRBJ1-1. Germline loops: CDR1 MNHNS, CDR2 SASEGT. The CDR3 contains 11 residues when both ends are counted. The CDR3 spells CASSEKGTPRL.

V gene TRBV18 combines with J gene TRBJ2-2; no reliable D call. The CDR3 length is 15 residues. Per germline, CDR1 KGHSH and CDR2 LQKENI. V lost 0 bases to trimming and J lost 0 bases, with 5 bases between them. Written as DNA, the CDR3 is TGTGCCAGCTCACCACCAGCCTCGAACACCGGGGAGCTGTTTTTT. Translated: CASSPPASNTGELFF.

This chain connects TRBV4-2 to TRBJ2-4, with a possible D match to TRBD1 (6 bases). Trimming stripped 0 bases from V and 4 bases from J, with 10 bases between. Germline CDR1 and CDR2: LGHNA and YNFKEQ. CDR3 length equals 15 residues. CDR3 sequence reads: CASSQEGQGKNIQYF. DNA for the CDR3: TGTGCCAGCAGCCAAGAGGGCCAGGGGAAAAACATTCAGTACTTC.

The chain employs TRBV5-4 and TRBJ2-4, with D perhaps matching TRBD2 (6 bases). CDR3 size: 14 residues. Per germline, CDR1 SGHNT and CDR2 YYREEE (reference sequence). Deletions cut 2 bases from V and 8 bases from J, with 14 bases between. The CDR3 DNA reads TGTGCCAGCAGCTTAAGAGGCGGAGGGGACATTCAGTACTTC. Translation gives CASSLRGGGDIQYF. Together with reference TRBV5-4 and TRBJ2-4, the CDR3 gives the full variable domain: ETGVTQSPTHLIKTRGQQVTLRCSSQSGHNTVSWYQQALGQGPQFIFQYYREEENGRGNFPPRFSGLQFPNYSSELNVNALELDDSALYLCASSLRGGGDIQYFGAGTRLSVL.

This chain links TRBV7-2 with TRBJ1-3; tentative D call: TRBD1 (6 bases). Germline CDR1 SGHTA, CDR2 FQGNSA. This CDR3 has 15 residues. V lost 5 bases, J lost 6 bases, and 17 bases lay in between. For the CDR3, the DNA is TGTGCCAGCAGCCCACCTGGACAGAGAGAAAACACCATATATTTT. This gives the protein CASSPPGQRENTIYF.

With regard to this clone: A junction end diverges from the germline sequence, so it may reflect a read error. The chain couples TRBV10-3 to TRBJ1-3; a weak D match, TRBD1 (6 bases). CDR3 length: 13 residues. Looked up from germline, CDR1 is ENHRY and CDR2 is SYGVKD. CDR3 sequence (DNA): TGTGCCATCAGTGAGGTGGCAGGGGCCCTTTTGGTCTTT. This sequence encodes CAISEVAGALLVF.

This clone was recorded once. This chain joins TRBV7-2 and TRBJ2-2; TRBD2 matches 11 bases. The J segment lost 7 bases and the V segment lost 6 bases, leaving 13 bases of the junction unmatched. Germline V gives CDR1 SGHTA, CDR2 FQGNSA. CDR3 size: 17 residues. CDR3: CASRGGTSGRAGGELFF. The CDR3 bases are TGTGCCAGCAGGGGGGGTACTAGCGGGAGAGCGGGCGGGGAGCTGTTTTTT. The whole variable domain, filled in from reference TRBV7-2 and TRBJ2-2, reads GAGVSQSPSNKVTEKGKDVELRCDPISGHTALYWYRQSLGQGLEFLIYFQGNSAPDKSGLPSDRFSAERTGGSVSTLTIQRTQQEDSAVYLCASRGGTSGRAGGELFFGEGSRLTVL.

The chain combines TRBV30 with TRBJ1-5, with D hard to call. V lost 1 base and J 6 bases, leaving 16 bases between the germline ends. The germline V gene has CDR1 GTSNPN and CDR2 SVGIG (reference sequence). The CDR3 spans 15 residues. CDR3 DNA: TGTGCCTGGAGTGAAAGTGCACGGGAGAGTCAGCCCCAGCATTTT. It specifies CAWSESARESQPQHF.